This TCR beta chain was sequenced in a study of T-cell reconstitution after alpha-beta-depleted transplantation in children. In this sample, this clonotype turned up a few times. Preparation of the TCRbeta library was carried out with unique molecular identifiers. Using its own MiXCR run on the PCR reads, TCRdb lists one record per CDR3 protein. The sample shows about 540,000 distinct CDR3 sequences, 15% to 20% of them seen only once. This material consisted of PBMCs from the stem cell graft donor, taken from the stem cell graft. This sequence was found in a human donor who donated a stem cell graft to a child with acute lymphoblastic leukemia.

CDR3 nucleotides: TGTGCCAGCAGCCCTATAGGCAGTTTATATGAGCAGTTCTTC. Amino acids: CASSPIGSLYEQFF. V gene TRBV7-3 combines with J gene TRBJ2-1; no reliable D call. The CDR3 has 14 amino acids. The germline gives CDR1 SGHTA, CDR2 FQGTGA. Trimming removed 5 bases from V and 8 bases from J, with 16 bases in between. Complete variable domain (other parts from reference TRBV7-3 and TRBJ2-1): GAGVSQTPSNKVTEKGKYVELRCDPISGHTALYWYRQSLGQGPEFLIYFQGTGAADDSGLPNDRFFAVRPEGSVSTLKIQRTERGDSAVYLCASSPIGSLYEQFFGPGTRLTVL.